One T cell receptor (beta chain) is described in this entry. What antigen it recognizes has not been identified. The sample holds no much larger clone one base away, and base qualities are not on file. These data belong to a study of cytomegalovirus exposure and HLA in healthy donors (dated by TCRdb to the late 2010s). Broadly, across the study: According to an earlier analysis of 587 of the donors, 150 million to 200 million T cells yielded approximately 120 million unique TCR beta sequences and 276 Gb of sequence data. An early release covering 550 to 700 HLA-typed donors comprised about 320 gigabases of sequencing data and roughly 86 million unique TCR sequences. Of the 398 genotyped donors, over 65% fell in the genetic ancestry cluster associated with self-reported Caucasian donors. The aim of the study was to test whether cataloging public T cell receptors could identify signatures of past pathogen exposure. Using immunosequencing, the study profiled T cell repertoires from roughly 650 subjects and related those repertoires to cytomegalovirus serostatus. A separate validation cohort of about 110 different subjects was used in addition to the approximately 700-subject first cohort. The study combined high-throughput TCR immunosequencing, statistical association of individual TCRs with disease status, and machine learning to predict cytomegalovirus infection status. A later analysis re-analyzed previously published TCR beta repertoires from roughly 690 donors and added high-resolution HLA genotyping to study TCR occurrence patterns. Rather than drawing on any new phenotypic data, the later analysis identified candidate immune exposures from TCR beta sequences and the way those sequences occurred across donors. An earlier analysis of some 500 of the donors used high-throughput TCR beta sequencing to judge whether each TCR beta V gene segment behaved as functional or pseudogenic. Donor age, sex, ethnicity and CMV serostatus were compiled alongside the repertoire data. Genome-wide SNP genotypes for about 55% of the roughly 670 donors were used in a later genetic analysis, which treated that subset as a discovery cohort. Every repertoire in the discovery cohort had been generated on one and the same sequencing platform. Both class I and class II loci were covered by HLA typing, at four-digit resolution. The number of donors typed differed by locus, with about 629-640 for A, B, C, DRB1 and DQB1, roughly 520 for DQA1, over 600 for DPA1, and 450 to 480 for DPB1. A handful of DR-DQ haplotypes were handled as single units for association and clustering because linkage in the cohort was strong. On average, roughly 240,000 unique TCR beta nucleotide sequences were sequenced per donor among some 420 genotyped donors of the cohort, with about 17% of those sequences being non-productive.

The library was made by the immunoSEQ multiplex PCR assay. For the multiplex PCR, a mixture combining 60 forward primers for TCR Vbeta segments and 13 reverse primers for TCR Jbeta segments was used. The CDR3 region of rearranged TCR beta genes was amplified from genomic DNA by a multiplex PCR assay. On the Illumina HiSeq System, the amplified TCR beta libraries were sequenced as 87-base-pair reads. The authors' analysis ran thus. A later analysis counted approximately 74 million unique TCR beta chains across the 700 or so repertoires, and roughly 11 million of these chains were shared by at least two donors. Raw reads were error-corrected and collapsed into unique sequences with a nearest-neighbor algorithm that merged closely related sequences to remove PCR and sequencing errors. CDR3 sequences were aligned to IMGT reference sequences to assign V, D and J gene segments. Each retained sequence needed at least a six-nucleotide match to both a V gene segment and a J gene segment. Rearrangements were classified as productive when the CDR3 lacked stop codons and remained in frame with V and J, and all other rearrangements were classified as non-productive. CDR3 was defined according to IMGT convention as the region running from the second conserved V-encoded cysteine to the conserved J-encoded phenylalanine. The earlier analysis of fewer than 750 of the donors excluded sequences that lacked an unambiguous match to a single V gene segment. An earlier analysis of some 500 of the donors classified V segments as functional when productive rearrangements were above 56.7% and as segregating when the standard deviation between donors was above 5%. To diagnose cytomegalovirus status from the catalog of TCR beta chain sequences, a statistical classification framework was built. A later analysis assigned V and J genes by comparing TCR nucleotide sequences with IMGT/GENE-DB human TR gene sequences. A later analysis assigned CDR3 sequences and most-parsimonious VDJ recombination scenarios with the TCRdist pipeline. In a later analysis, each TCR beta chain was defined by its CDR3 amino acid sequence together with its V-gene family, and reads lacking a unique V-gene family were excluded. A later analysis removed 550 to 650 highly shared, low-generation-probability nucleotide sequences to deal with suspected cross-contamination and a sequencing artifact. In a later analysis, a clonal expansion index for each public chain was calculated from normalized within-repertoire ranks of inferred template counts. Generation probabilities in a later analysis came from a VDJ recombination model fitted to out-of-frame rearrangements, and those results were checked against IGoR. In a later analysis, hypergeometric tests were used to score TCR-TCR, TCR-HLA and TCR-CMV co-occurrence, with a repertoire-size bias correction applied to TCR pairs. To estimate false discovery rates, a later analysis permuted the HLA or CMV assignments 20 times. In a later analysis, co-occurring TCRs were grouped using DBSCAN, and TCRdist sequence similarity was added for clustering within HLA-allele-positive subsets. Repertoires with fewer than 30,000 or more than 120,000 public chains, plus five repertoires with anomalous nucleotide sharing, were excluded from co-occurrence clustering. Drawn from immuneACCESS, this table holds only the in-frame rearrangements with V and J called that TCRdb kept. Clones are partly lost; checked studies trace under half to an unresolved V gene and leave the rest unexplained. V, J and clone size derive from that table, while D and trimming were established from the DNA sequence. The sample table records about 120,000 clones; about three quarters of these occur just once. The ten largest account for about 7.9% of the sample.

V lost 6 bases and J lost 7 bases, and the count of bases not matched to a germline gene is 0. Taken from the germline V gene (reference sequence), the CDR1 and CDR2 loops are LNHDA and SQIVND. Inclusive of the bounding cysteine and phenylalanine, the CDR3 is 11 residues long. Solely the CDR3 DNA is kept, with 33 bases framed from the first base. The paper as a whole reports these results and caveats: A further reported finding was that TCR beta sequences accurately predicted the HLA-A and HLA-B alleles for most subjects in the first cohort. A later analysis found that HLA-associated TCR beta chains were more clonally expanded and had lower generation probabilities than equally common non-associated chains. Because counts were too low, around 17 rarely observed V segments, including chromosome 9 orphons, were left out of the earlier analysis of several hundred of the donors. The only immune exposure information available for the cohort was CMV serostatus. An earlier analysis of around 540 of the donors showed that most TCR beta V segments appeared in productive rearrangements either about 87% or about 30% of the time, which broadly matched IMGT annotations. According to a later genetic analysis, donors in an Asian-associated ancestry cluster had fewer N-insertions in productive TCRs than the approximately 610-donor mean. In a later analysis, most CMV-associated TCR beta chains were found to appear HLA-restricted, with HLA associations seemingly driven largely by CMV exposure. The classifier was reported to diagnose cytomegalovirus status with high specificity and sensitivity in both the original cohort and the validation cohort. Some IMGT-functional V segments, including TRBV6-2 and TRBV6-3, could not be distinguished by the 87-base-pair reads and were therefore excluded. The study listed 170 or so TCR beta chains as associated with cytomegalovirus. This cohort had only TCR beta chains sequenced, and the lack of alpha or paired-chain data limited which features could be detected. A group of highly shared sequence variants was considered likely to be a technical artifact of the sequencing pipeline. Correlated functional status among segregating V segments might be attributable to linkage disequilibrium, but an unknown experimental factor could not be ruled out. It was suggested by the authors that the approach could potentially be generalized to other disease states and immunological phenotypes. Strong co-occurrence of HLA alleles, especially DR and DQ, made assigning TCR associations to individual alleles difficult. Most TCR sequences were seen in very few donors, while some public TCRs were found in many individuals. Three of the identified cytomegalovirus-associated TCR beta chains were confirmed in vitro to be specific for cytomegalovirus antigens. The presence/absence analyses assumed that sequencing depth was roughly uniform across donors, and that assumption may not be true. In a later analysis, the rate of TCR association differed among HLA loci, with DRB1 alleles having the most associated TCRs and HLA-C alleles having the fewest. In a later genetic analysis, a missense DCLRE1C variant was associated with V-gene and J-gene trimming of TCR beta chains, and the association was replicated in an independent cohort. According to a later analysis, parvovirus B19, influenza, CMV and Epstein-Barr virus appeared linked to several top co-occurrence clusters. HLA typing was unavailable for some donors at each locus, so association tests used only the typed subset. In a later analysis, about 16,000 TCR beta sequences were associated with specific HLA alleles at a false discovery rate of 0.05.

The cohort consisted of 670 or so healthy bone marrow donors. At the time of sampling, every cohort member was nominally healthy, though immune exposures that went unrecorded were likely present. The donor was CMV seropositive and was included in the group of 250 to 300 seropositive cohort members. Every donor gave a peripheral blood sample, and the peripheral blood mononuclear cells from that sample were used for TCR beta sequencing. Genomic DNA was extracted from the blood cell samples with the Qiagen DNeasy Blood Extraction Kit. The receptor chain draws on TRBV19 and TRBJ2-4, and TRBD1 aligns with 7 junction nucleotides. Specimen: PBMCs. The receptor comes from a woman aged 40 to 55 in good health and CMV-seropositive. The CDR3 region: CASRTGNIQYF. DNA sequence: TGTGCCAGTAGGACAGGGAACATTCAGTACTTC.